The subject of this entry is one T cell receptor beta chain. This CDR3 is 15 amino acids long. The germline gives CDR1 LNHNV, CDR2 YYDKDF (reference sequence). V trimming: 1 base; J trimming: 7 bases; junction bases outside the gene matches: 9. This specimen belongs to a study of blood T cell repertoires in COVID-19. The table came from immunoSEQ multiplex PCR; TCRdb's copy has only in-frame clones and leaves some out. Among under 300,000 clones listed, around nine tenths were seen once. The receptor comes from a woman aged 70-85 years with active or convalescent COVID-19. The source material was peripheral blood. The chain combines TRBV15 with TRBJ2-7, with 8 bases matching TRBD1. CDR3 region: CATSRGGQGMREQYF. The CDR3 DNA reads TGTGCCACCAGCAGAGGAGGACAGGGAATGAGAGAGCAGTACTTC.